The clone carrying this T cell receptor (beta chain) was recorded once. Its antigen is undetermined. The data originate from a study of T cells in tumors after PD-1 blockade. Overall study context: Each patient got pembrolizumab 200 mg every 3 weeks or cemiplimab 350 mg every 2 weeks. During anti-PD-1 treatment, some patients continued daily vismodegib 150 mg. Study-wide results and caveats: Some novel exhausted tumor clones appeared in pre-treatment blood, suggesting peripheral recruitment.

TCRdb's table, derived via immunoSEQ multiplex PCR, lists solely in-frame clones and lacks some. The sample shows over 20,000 clones, around four fifths of them seen only once. This CDR3 comprises 17 residues. The germline V gene has CDR1 LNHDA and CDR2 SQIVND (reference sequence). Trimming removed 6 bases at V and 4 bases at J, with 22 bases between. This clonotype was obtained from a human donor with basal cell carcinoma. The V and J genes are TRBV19 and TRBJ1-5, with D maybe TRBD1 (5 bases). The sample here was PBMCs, taken after anti-PD-1 treatment. The CDR3 nucleotides are TGTGCCAGTAGCGATCGGGGGAGGGGAGGCGGTAATCAGCCCCAGCATTTT. Protein product: CASSDRGRGGGNQPQHF. Full variable domain (rest looked up from reference TRBV19 and TRBJ1-5): DGGITQSPKYLFRKEGQNVTLSCEQNLNHDAMYWYRQDPGQGLRLIYYSQIVNDFQKGDIAEGYSVSREKKESFPLTVTSAQKNPTAFYLCASSDRGRGGGNQPQHFGDGTRLSIL.